These T cell receptor beta chains were read from a single sample in a study of CD8 T cells in ankylosing spondylitis. TCRdb itself ran the 5' RACE reads through MiXCR, one entry per CDR3 protein. The table records 150,000 to 200,000 distinct CDR3 sequences, 11% of them present only once. Input material: blood, either unsorted or a sorted T cell fraction (not recorded which). These receptors all stem from a male donor with ankylosing spondylitis or in good health (not recorded which). CDR3s include the opening cysteine and the closing phenylalanine or tryptophan. Fields, in order: clone size, J gene, V gene, D gene, CDR3 protein. A D gene is named only where the DNA matches it firmly. Size tells how often a clone was seen (once, few, many) or the class of an expanded clone, and some rows leave it out.

>many|TRBJ2-3|TRBV20-1|TRBD2
CSARVGGGSTDTQYF
>many|TRBJ1-2|TRBV7-8|NA
CASSRAQEYGYTF
>many|TRBJ2-5|TRBV29-1|TRBD1
CSVAQGVQETQYF
>many|TRBJ2-2|TRBV3-1|TRBD2
CASSQGRLAGLNTGELFF
>many|TRBJ1-1|TRBV10-3|TRBD1
CAISETRQGDTEAFF
>many|TRBJ1-2|TRBV29-1|TRBD1
CSVELQGAVDYGYTF
>many|TRBJ2-5|TRBV9|TRBD2
CASSAGLAGIQETQYF
>NA|TRBJ2-7|TRBV7-2|NA
CASSRARYEQYF
>few|TRBJ2-6|TRBV28|NA
CASSLTISGANVLTF
>few|TRBJ1-5|TRBV27|NA
CASSLKHRVGADQPQHF
>few|TRBJ1-1|TRBV7-2|NA
CASSLARTQAFF
>many|TRBJ1-2|TRBV5-6|NA
CASSLVPDYGYTF
>once|TRBJ1-5|TRBV30|NA
CAWSSTNSNQPQHF
>few|TRBJ1-5|TRBV11-2|NA
CASSPVGGWSNQPQHF
>few|TRBJ2-7|TRBV12-5|NA
CASGRDYEQYF
>many|TRBJ2-7|TRBV10-2|NA
CASSESKRGYDEQYF
>NA|TRBJ1-5|TRBV6-1|NA
CASIGGGFYSNQPQHF
>few|TRBJ1-2|TRBV7-9|NA
CASSLEGSGGYTF
>NA|TRBJ2-2|TRBV20-1|TRBD1
CCAPRQGASNTGELFF
>many|TRBJ2-3|TRBV10-2|NA
CASSDGGPTDTQYF
>many|TRBJ2-5|TRBV20-1|TRBD1
CSARLDREETQYF
>many|TRBJ2-5|TRBV29-1|TRBD1
CSVTGKETQYF
>NA|TRBJ1-2|TRBV29-1|NA
CSVARGGLGYGYTF
>many|TRBJ2-1|TRBV4-1|TRBD2
CASSQGSGSLLYTGNEQFF
>many|TRBJ1-1|TRBV6-2/TRBV6-3|NA
CASTYPSGFGENTEAFF
>many|TRBJ2-3|TRBV11-2|NA
CASSLVGGDTQYF
>many|TRBJ1-5|TRBV27|NA
CASSLNRERHQPQHF
>many|TRBJ1-4|TRBV20-1|TRBD1
CSTGTGALNEKLFF
>NA|TRBJ2-3|TRBV5-1|TRBD2
CASSLGLALSTDTQYF
>many|TRBJ2-1|TRBV10-2|TRBD2
CASSEREGRSSYNEQFF
>many|TRBJ1-2|TRBV21-1|NA
CASMKAGTGNEHYGYTF
>NA|TRBJ2-7|TRBV27|NA
CASSLTGGMSYEQYF
>many|TRBJ1-1|TRBV3-1|NA
CASSQIRGTEAFF
>NA|TRBJ2-1|TRBV19|TRBD1
CASSIDGGQGAKNEQFF
>many|TRBJ2-4|TRBV20-1|NA
CSASFQNIQYF
>NA|TRBJ1-2|TRBV27|NA
CASSLSGYGYTF
>many|TRBJ2-2|TRBV20-1|NA
CSARTSEFSTGELFF
>NA|TRBJ2-1|TRBV20-1|TRBD2
CCARTISGMRGSYNEQFF
>few|TRBJ1-5|TRBV11-2|TRBD1
CASSLNQGGNQPQHF
>many|TRBJ2-3|TRBV4-3|NA
CASSQGGGGNTQYF
>few|TRBJ2-2|TRBV7-6|TRBD2
CASSSMSGGAHPGELFF
>few|TRBJ2-7|TRBV20-1|NA
CSARDGEGSYEQYF
>NA|TRBJ2-4|TRBV14|NA
CASSQEAVQAKNIQYF
>few|TRBJ2-2|TRBV9|TRBD2
CASSVVVLAGDTGELFF
>few|TRBJ2-7|TRBV7-2|NA
CASSLSSVNSYEQYF
>many|TRBJ2-1|TRBV25-1|TRBD2
CASSDWASGKPYNEQFF
>many|TRBJ2-2|TRBV5-8|TRBD2
CASSYQGAGLTGELFF